This T cell receptor (beta chain) was sequenced for a study of cytomegalovirus exposure and HLA in healthy donors. The repertoire was sequenced with immunoSEQ multiplex PCR; TCRdb's copy has only in-frame clones and lacks some. The sample lists about 130,000 clones, approximately 88% occurring once. Germline V gives CDR1 LNHDA, CDR2 SQIVND (reference sequence). The J segment lost 4 bases and the V segment lost 5 bases, leaving 6 bases of the junction unmatched. The CDR3 runs 15 residues. Source material: PBMCs. The gene calls are TRBV19 and TRBJ2-7, with TRBD1 identical over 12 bases. This sequence originates from a woman younger than 35 in good health and CMV-seronegative. DNA of the CDR3: TGTGCCAGTAGTCGCCGGGACAGGGGGCGTTACGAGCAGTACTTC. It yields the protein CASSRRDRGRYEQYF.